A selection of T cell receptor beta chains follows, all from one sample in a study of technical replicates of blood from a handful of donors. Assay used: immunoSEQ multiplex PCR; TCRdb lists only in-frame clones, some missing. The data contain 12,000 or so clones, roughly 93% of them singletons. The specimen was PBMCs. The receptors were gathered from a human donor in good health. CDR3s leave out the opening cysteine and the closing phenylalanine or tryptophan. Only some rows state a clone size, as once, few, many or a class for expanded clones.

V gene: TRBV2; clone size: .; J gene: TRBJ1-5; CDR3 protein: ASSGGQGGQPQH
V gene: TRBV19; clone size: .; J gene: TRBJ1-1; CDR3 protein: ASSPGQLSTTEAF
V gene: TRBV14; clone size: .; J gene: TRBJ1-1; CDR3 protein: ASSQGQVGTEAF
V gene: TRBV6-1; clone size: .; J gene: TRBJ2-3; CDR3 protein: ASNQREWGADTQY
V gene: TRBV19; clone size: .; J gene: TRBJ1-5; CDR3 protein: ASKGRQSSNQPQH
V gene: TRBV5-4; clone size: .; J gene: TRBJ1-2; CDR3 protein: ASSPRDRYFSNYGYT
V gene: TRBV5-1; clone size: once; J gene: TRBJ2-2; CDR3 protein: ASSLPLAGGTGELF
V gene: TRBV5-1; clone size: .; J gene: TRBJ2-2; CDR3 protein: ASSLSGIDTGELF
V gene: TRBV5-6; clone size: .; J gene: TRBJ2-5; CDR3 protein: ASSLGTARTQY
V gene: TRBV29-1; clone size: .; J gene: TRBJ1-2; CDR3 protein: SVTTGVGGYT
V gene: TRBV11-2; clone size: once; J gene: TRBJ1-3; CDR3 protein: ASSEQGAGNTIY
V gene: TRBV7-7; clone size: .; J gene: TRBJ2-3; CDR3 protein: ASSLGSSGGTLSTDTQY
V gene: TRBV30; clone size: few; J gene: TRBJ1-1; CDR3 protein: AWSRGLDTEAF
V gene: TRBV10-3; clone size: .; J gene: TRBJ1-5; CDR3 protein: AISQGASNQPQH
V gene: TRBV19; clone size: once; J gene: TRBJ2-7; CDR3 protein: ASSLTTGTSSYEQY
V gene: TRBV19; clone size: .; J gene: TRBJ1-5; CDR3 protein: ASSITGTGDQPQH
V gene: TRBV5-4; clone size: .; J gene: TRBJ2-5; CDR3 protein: ASTQDRQETQY
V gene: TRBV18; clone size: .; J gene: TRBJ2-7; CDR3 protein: ASSPMGIVGVEQY
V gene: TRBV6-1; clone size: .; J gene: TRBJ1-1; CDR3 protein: ASSGQGGETEAF
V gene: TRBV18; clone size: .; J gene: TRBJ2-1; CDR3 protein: ASSPPWLAGGHNEQF